Reported below is one TCR beta chain. The data were taken from a study of blood T cell repertoires in COVID-19. Study information: Acute and convalescent COVID-19 samples came from the United States, Italy and Spain. T cells, B-cell-depleted T cells, or PBMCs provided the cDNA or gDNA that served as material.

CDR3 length: 14 residues. In germline, CDR1 is MRHNA, CDR2 SNTAGT. Trimming left V 7 bases short and J 1 base short, with 13 bases between. Here immunoSEQ multiplex PCR was the method, and the copy in TCRdb shows in-frame clones only, minus some. The table lists hundreds of thousands of clones, roughly 79% of them singletons, with roughly 8% in the top ten. The Seattle site enrolled patients during active infection and followed them longitudinally. The rearrangement links TRBV6-4 to TRBJ1-1; no firm D call. The sample was peripheral blood. This TCR derives from a woman at least 80 years old with COVID-19, enrolled during active disease. DNA of the CDR3: TGTGCCAGCAAGAGATCGAGTGCGAACACTGAAGCTTTCTTT. Translation: CASKRSSANTEAFF.